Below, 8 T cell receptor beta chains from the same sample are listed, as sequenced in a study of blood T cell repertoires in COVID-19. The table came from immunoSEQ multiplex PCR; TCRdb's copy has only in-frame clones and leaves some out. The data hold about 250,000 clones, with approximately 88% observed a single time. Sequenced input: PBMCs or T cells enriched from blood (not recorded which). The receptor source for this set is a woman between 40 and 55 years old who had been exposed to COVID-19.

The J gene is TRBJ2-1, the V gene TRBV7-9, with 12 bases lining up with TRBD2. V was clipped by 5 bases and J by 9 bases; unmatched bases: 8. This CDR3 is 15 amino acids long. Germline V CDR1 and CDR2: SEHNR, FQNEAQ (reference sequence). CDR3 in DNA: TGTGCCAGCAGCGAGTTGCTAGCGGGAGGGGCTGAGCAGTTCTTC. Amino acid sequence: CASSELLAGGAEQFF. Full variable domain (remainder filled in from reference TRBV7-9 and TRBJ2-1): DTGVSQNPRHKITKRGQNVTFRCDPISEHNRLYWYRQTLGQGPEFLTYFQNEAQLEKSRLLSDRFSAERPKGSFSTLEIQRTEQGDSAMYLCASSELLAGGAEQFFGPGTRLTVL.

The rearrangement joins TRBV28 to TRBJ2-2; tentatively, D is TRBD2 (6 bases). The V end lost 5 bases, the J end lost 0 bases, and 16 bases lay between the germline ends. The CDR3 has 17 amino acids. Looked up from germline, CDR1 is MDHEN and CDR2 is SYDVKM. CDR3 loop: CASSPTGWRANTGELFF. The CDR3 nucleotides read TGTGCCAGCAGTCCCACCGGGTGGAGGGCGAACACCGGGGAGCTGTTTTTT.

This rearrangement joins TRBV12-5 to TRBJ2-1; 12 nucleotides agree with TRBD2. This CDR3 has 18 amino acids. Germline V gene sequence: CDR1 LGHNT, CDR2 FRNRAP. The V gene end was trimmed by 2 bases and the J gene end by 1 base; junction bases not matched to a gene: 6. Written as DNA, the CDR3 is TGTGCTAGTGGTTTGTCTAGCGGGAGGGCCCGTTCCTACAATGAGCAGTTCTTC. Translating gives CASGLSSGRARSYNEQFF.

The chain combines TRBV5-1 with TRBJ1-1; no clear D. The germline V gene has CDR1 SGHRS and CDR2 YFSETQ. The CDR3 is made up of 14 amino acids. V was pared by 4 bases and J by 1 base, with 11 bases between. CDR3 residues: CASSRGAANTEAFF. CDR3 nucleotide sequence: TGCGCCAGCAGCCGTGGCGCGGCGAACACTGAAGCTTTCTTT.

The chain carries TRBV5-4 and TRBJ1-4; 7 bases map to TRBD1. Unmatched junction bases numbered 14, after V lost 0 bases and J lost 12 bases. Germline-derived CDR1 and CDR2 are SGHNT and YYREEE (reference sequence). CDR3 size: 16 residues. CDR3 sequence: CASSLGDGGQATELFF. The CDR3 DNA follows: TGTGCCAGCAGCTTGGGGGATGGTGGACAGGCGACCGAACTGTTTTTT.

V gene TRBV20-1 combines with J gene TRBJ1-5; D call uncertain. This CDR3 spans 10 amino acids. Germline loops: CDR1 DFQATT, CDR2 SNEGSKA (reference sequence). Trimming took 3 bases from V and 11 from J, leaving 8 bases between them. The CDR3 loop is CSASDGSQHF. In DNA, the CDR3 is TGCAGTGCTAGCGACGGGTCCCAGCATTTT.

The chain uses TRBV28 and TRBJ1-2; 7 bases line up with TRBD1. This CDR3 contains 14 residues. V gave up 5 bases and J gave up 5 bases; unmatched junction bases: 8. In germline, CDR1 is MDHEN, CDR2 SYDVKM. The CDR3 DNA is TGTGCCAGCAGTATAGGACAGGTTTGGTATGGCTACACCTTC. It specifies CASSIGQVWYGYTF.

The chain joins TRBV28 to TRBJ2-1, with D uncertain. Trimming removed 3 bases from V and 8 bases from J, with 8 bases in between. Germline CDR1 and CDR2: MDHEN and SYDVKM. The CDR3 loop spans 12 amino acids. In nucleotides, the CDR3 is TGTGCCAGCAGTTTTAGTCGGTATGAGCAGTTCTTC. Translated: CASSFSRYEQFF.